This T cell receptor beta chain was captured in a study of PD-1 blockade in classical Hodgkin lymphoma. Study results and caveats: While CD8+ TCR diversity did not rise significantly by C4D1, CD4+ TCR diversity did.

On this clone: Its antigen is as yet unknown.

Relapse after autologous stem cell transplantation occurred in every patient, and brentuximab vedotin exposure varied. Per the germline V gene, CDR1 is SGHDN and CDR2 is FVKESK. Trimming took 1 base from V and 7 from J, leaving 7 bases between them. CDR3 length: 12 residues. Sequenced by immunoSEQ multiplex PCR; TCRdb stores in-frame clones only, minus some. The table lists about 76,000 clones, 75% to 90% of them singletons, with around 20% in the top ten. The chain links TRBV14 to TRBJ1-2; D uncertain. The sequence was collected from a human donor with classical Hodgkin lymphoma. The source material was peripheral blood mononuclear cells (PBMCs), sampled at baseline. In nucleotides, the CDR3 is TGTGCCAGCAGCCAAGTTGGGATTGGCTACACCTTC. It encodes CASSQVGIGYTF.